A selection of T cell receptor beta chains follows, all from one sample in a study of Graves' ophthalmopathy and Graves' hyperthyroidism. TCRdb reanalysed the multiplex PCR reads using MiXCR and keeps one entry per CDR3 protein. The table shows 1 million to 1.3 million distinct CDR3 sequences, with roughly two fifths occurring only once. Sequencing used peripheral blood or thyroid tissue (not recorded which). Receptors were obtained from an adult man with Graves' hyperthyroidism. CDR3s include the opening cysteine and the closing phenylalanine or tryptophan. A D gene is named only where the DNA matches it firmly. A clone size is listed for some rows: how often the clone was seen (once, few, many), or a class if it is expanded.

CDR3 length	V gene	J gene	D gene	clone size	CDR3 protein	CDR3 DNA
16	TRBV7-9	TRBJ2-7	TRBD1	many	CASAPRGQGLRHEQYF	TGTGCCAGCGCCCCCCGTGGACAGGGACTTCGCCACGAGCAGTACTTC
15	TRBV6-6	TRBJ2-7	NA	few	CASSYSNRGVYEQYF	TGTGCCAGCAGTTACTCGAACCGGGGAGTCTACGAGCAGTACTTC
10	TRBV19	TRBJ2-5	NA	NA	CASDTGDAYF	TGTGCCAGTGATACGGGGGACGCGTACTTC
14	TRBV20-1	TRBJ2-5	NA	few	CSARDLGRWETQYF	TGCAGTGCTAGAGATCTCGGCAGATGGGAGACCCAGTACTTC
16	TRBV4-3	TRBJ2-5	TRBD1	few	CASSQDLGQGAETQYF	TGCGCCAGCAGCCAAGATCTCGGACAGGGGGCAGAGACCCAGTACTTC
12	TRBV29-1	TRBJ1-2	NA	NA	CSVQDQERSYTF	TGCAGCGTTCAAGATCAGGAGCGAAGCTACACCTTC
13	TRBV2	TRBJ2-5	NA	NA	CASRADYQETQYF	TGTGCCAGCAGAGCGGACTATCAAGAGACCCAGTACTTC
13	TRBV6-2/TRBV6-3	TRBJ1-2	NA	NA	CASSYSSGNGYTF	TGTGCCAGCAGTTACTCTTCCGGAAATGGCTACACCTTC
14	TRBV5-1	TRBJ1-4	NA	once	CASSLPGPGEKLSF	TGCGCCAGCAGCTTACCGGGGCCAGGGGAAAAACTGTCTTTT
16	TRBV5-8	TRBJ2-5	TRBD2	NA	CASSSRLGGGEETQYF	TGTGCCAGCAGCTCACGACTAGGCGGGGGAGAAGAGACCCAGTACTTC
11	TRBV5-1	TRBJ2-3	NA	many	CASSLADTQYF	TGTGCCAGCAGTTTGGCAGATACGCAGTATTTT
15	TRBV7-9	TRBJ2-5	TRBD2	NA	CASRLAGASGETQYF	TGTGCTAGTAGACTAGCGGGCGCATCCGGGGAGACCCAGTACTTC
14	TRBV9	TRBJ2-5	NA	many	CASSPTGQGGTQYF	TGTGCCAGCAGCCCCACGGGGCAGGGAGGGACCCAGTACTTC
17	TRBV2	TRBJ2-5	TRBD1	NA	CASSRPTGQDYQETQYF	TGTGCCAGCAGTCGACCGACAGGGCAGGACTACCAAGAGACCCAGTACTTC
14	TRBV19	TRBJ2-2	NA	many	CASSIQVNTGELFF	TGTGCCAGTAGTATTCAGGTTAACACCGGGGAGCTGTTTTTT
13	TRBV20-1	TRBJ2-7	TRBD2	many	CSASGTSGYEQYF	TGCAGTGCTTCCGGGACTAGCGGATACGAGCAGTACTTC
14	TRBV19	TRBJ2-2	NA	NA	CASSIYSNTGELFF	TGTGCCAGTAGTATCTACAGTAACACCGGGGAGCTGTTTTTT
14	TRBV29-1	TRBJ1-4	NA	NA	CSSEYRTTNEKLFF	TGCAGCAGTGAATACAGAACAACTAATGAAAAACTGTTTTTT
17	TRBV20-1	TRBJ2-7	TRBD1	many	CSASAPDRGGYLYEQYF	TGCAGTGCTAGTGCCCCCGACAGGGGAGGATATCTCTACGAGCAGTACTTC
16	TRBV20-1	TRBJ2-7	NA	NA	CSAREPPPGWNYEQYF	TGCAGTGCTAGAGAACCTCCCCCAGGGTGGAATTACGAGCAGTACTTC
13	TRBV2	TRBJ1-2	NA	NA	CASSGGGRYGYTF	TGTGCCAGCAGTGGGGGGGGCCGCTATGGCTACACCTTC
15	TRBV12-3/TRBV12-4	TRBJ2-5	TRBD1	few	CASSTFEGARETQYF	TGTGCCAGCAGTACCTTTGAGGGGGCGCGGGAGACCCAGTACTTC
11	TRBV24-1	TRBJ2-1	NA	once	CATGTPGRQFF	TGTGCCACCGGTACGCCAGGCAGGCAGTTCTTC
12	TRBV10-1	TRBJ1-1	NA	many	CAPPRVGTEAFF	TGCGCCCCTCCGCGGGTCGGGACTGAAGCTTTCTTT
14	TRBV12-3/TRBV12-4	TRBJ1-2	TRBD1	few	CASRQEGASYGYTF	TGTGCCAGCCGTCAAGAGGGGGCCTCGTATGGCTACACCTTC
15	TRBV6-5	TRBJ1-4	TRBD1	NA	CASSDDRGGNEKLFF	TGTGCCAGCAGTGACGACAGGGGAGGGAATGAAAAACTGTTTTTT
15	TRBV6-5	TRBJ2-5	NA	NA	CASTPFEGVSETQYF	TGTGCCAGCACCCCCTTCGAGGGGGTATCCGAGACCCAGTACTTC
12	TRBV19	TRBJ1-5	NA	many	CASSPLNQPQHF	TGTGCCAGCAGCCCCCTGAATCAGCCCCAGCATTTT
14	TRBV10-3	TRBJ2-7	TRBD1	NA	CAISEPQGAREQYF	TGTGCCATCAGTGAGCCACAGGGGGCGAGGGAGCAGTACTTC
17	TRBV27	TRBJ2-5	TRBD2	NA	CASSLWASGRAVETQYF	TGTGCCAGCAGTTTATGGGCTAGCGGGAGGGCCGTGGAGACCCAGTACTTC
14	TRBV7-2	TRBJ2-5	NA	NA	CASSWTGIQETQYF	TGTGCCAGCAGCTGGACCGGGATCCAAGAGACCCAGTACTTC